This entry lists 6 T cell receptor beta chains sequenced from one sample in a study of cytomegalovirus exposure and HLA in healthy donors. PCR primers comprised 60 Vbeta and 13 Jbeta primers. This table comes from immunoSEQ multiplex PCR, and its TCRdb copy is limited to in-frame clones, with some not included. Its clone listing holds roughly 120,000 clones. The sample comprised PBMCs. Every receptor here comes from a man aged 18 to 35 in good health and CMV-seronegative.

The V gene is TRBV5-1, the J gene TRBJ2-5; tentative D call: TRBD2 (6 bases). The CDR3 covers 17 residues. Trimming took off 5 bases at V and 2 bases at J, with 22 bases between the two ends. Germline V gene data show CDR1 as SGHRS and CDR2 as YFSETQ. The CDR3 nucleotides read TGCGCCAGCAGTGTCCTTAAGGGACTGGGAGAACAAGAGACCCAGTACTTC. As protein: CASSVLKGLGEQETQYF.

This chain links TRBV5-1 with TRBJ2-1; D gene ambiguous. In germline, CDR1 is SGHRS, CDR2 YFSETQ. Trimming took off 0 bases at V and 12 bases at J, with 13 bases between the two ends. This CDR3 region has 13 residues. The CDR3 sequence: CASSLAGSIAQFF. In DNA, the CDR3 is TGCGCCAGCAGCTTGGCCGGGTCAATAGCGCAGTTCTTC.

This chain joins TRBV14 and TRBJ1-1; 8 bases match TRBD1. The CDR3 runs 14 residues. V shed 2 bases and J 5 bases; nucleotides not matched to a gene: 4. Germline V gene data show CDR1 as SGHDN and CDR2 as FVKESK. The CDR3 nucleotides read TGTGCCAGCAGCCAACAGGGGGCGAGGACTGAAGCTTTCTTT. Translation: CASSQQGARTEAFF.

This chain links TRBV5-8 with TRBJ1-5; perhaps TRBD1 as D (6 bases). The CDR3 totals 17 residues. V lost 4 bases to trimming and J lost 1 base, with 18 bases between them. CDR1 SGHTS and CDR2 YDEGEE come from the germline V gene. This CDR3 is CASSLDSILESNQPQHF. CDR3 nucleotide sequence: TGTGCCAGCAGCCTGGACAGTATCCTGGAAAGCAATCAGCCCCAGCATTTT.

CDR3 nucleotide sequence: TGTGCCAGCAGTTACCTCGGACAGGGGCCGAATGAAAAACTGTTTTTT. This gives the protein CASSYLGQGPNEKLFF. The rearrangement joins TRBV6-5 to TRBJ1-4, with TRBD1 matching 9 bases. Looked up from germline, CDR1 is MNHEY and CDR2 is SVGAGI. V lost 2 bases and J lost 5; bases outside the gene matches: 6. The CDR3 covers 16 residues.

For this clone: The sample contains more than one DNA sequence encoding this CDR3. This chain joins TRBV7-6 and TRBJ2-7; 14 nucleotides agree with TRBD2. CDR1 is SGHVS and CDR2 is FNYEAQ in the germline V gene. CDR3 length: 17 residues. J gave up 5 bases and V 5 bases, and 11 bases lay outside the gene matches. CDR3 sequence: CASSPLTSGREGHEQYF. For the CDR3, the DNA is TGTGCCAGCAGCCCACTGACTAGCGGGAGGGAAGGCCACGAGCAGTACTTC.